The 12 T cell receptor beta chains reported below all come from one sample, sequenced in a study of cytomegalovirus exposure and HLA in healthy donors. Primers: 60 Vbeta forward and 13 Jbeta reverse. Using immunoSEQ multiplex PCR, the repertoire was profiled, and TCRdb retains in-frame clones only, with some absent. The sample lists 100,000 to 150,000 clones, 65% to 90% occurring once. Sequences were obtained from PBMCs. Receptors were obtained from a woman between 18 and 29 years old in good health and CMV-seropositive.

The rearrangement joins TRBV7-3 to TRBJ2-1; tentatively, D is TRBD1 (7 bases). Germline V gene data show CDR1 as SGHTA and CDR2 as FQGTGA. V was trimmed by 6 bases and J by 0 bases, leaving 15 bases between them. The CDR3 runs to 16 residues. In DNA form, the CDR3 reads TGTGCCAGCAGGGAAAGGGGGGACAGCTCCTACAATGAGCAGTTCTTC. Protein: CASRERGDSSYNEQFF.

The rearrangement uses TRBV27 and TRBJ2-1; 12 nucleotides line up with TRBD1. The CDR3 runs 19 residues. The junction had 14 bases not matched to a gene; V was cut back by 7 bases and J by 1 base. Germline CDR1 reads MNHEY; CDR2 reads SMNVEV (reference sequence). CDR3 sequence: CASNSGTGGDRMSYNEQFF. The CDR3 nucleotides are TGTGCCAGCAATTCCGGGACAGGGGGCGATCGGATGTCCTACAATGAGCAGTTCTTC.

As concerns this clone: At one boundary the junction diverges from the germline segment, which might be a read error. In the same sample, other DNA sequences code for this CDR3. The chain recombines TRBV5-4 with TRBJ1-1, with a tentative D call TRBD1 (5 bases). Germline assignment: CDR1 SGHNT and CDR2 YYREEE (reference sequence). The CDR3 is made up of 13 amino acids. The CDR3 DNA reads as TGTGCCAGCAGATTGGGGGGGGACACTGAAGCTTTCTTT. This gives the protein CASRLGGDTEAFF.

The chain uses TRBV2 and TRBJ2-1; 7 bases align to TRBD2. Germline-derived CDR1 and CDR2 are SNHLY and FYNNEI. The CDR3 extends over 14 amino acids. V lost 8 bases, J lost 4 bases, and 8 bases stayed unmatched. The CDR3 region has the DNA TGTGCCAGCTACTTTGCGGGGGAATACAATGAGCAGTTCTTC. This encodes CASYFAGEYNEQFF.

The chain carries TRBV27 and TRBJ1-4, with D unclear. The CDR3 extends over 13 amino acids. Germline V CDR1 and CDR2: MNHEY, SMNVEV (reference sequence). V gave up 5 bases and J gave up 8 bases, with 12 bases separating them. The CDR3 sequence: CASSPRRFEKLFF. The CDR3 DNA reads TGTGCCAGCAGTCCACGGAGGTTCGAAAAACTGTTTTTT.

This chain uses TRBV25-1 with TRBJ1-4; 7 positions agree with TRBD1. Germline V gene sequence: CDR1 MGHDK, CDR2 SYGVNS. The CDR3 contains 16 residues. With 8 bases clipped from V and 3 bases from J, the junction kept 12 bases outside the gene matches. CDR3 DNA sequence: TGTGCCAGCTCCCCCCGGACAGGTCCGGCTAATGAAAAACTGTTTTTT. Its protein product is CASSPRTGPANEKLFF.

V is TRBV11-1 and J is TRBJ2-1; 8 bases map to TRBD2. V lost 2 bases, J lost 3 bases, and 9 bases stayed unmatched. Germline lookup yields CDR1 SGHAT and CDR2 FQDESV (reference sequence). The CDR3 is 17 residues long. This chain's CDR3 is CASSLSGTGGVYNEQFF. The DNA of the CDR3 is TGTGCCAGCAGCTTATCCGGGACCGGGGGGGTCTACAATGAGCAGTTCTTC.

Note on this clone: In the same sample, other DNA sequences code for this CDR3. The genes are TRBV5-1 and TRBJ2-5; D not resolved. CDR1 and CDR2 from the germline V gene are SGHRS and YFSETQ. Trimming pared 1 base from V and 4 bases from J, leaving 5 bases between. This CDR3 spans 12 amino acids. In nucleotides, the CDR3 is TGCGCCAGCAGCTTGACGGGAGAGACCCAGTACTTC. It specifies CASSLTGETQYF.

The chain has TRBV4-1 and TRBJ1-6, with 8 bases fitting TRBD1. With 1 base clipped from V and 0 bases from J, the junction kept 5 bases outside the gene matches. The CDR3 extends over 18 amino acids. Germline assignment: CDR1 MGHRA and CDR2 YSYEKL. The CDR3 DNA sequence: TGCGCCAGCAGCCAAGGGCCACAGGGGGACTCCTATAATTCACCCCTCCACTTT. It encodes CASSQGPQGDSYNSPLHF.

The CDR3 region has the DNA TGCGCCAGCAGCTTGGCCGTTCGGGGGGCAGGGTACGGTGAGCAGTTCTTC. Protein: CASSLAVRGAGYGEQFF. V gene TRBV5-1 combines with J gene TRBJ2-1; a possible D gene is TRBD2 (7 bases). This CDR3 is 17 amino acids long. Deletions cut 0 bases from V and 9 bases from J, with 22 bases between. The V gene's germline CDR1 is SGHRS and CDR2 YFSETQ.

The chain carries TRBV2 and TRBJ2-3; 8 bases match TRBD2. This CDR3 contains 16 residues. Per germline, CDR1 SNHLY and CDR2 FYNNEI. The V and J ends lost 6 bases and 0 bases, in that order; junction bases with no gene match: 8. CDR3 in DNA: TGTGCCAGCAGCGGGGGGGTTGGGCCTAGCACAGATACGCAGTATTTT. Translation: CASSGGVGPSTDTQYF.

In this sample, this clone turned up a few times. The chain's CDR3 is CASTLRGVGANVLTF. The CDR3 DNA reads TGTGCCAGTACCCTACGGGGGGTAGGGGCCAACGTCCTGACTTTC. This chain links TRBV19 with TRBJ2-6, with 7 bases that match TRBD2. With 7 bases clipped from V and 4 bases from J, the junction kept 7 bases outside the gene matches. CDR1 is LNHDA and CDR2 is SQIVND in the germline V gene (reference sequence). This CDR3 contains 15 residues.